This TCR beta chain was identified during a study of regulatory T cells in long-lasting Graves disease. Study-wide results and limits: The work looked only at peripheral blood and did not look at thyroid tissue.

Regarding time point: newly diagnosed GD, antithyroid drugs for less than 3 months. Extracted RNA from PBMCs served as the source of the TCR library. Trimming removed 3 bases from V and 2 bases from J, with 23 bases in between. In germline, CDR1 is MNHEY, CDR2 SMNVEV (reference sequence). This CDR3 comprises 18 residues. Assembly of TCR beta libraries relied on iRepertoire HTBI primers together with Arm-PCR of CDR3 regions. MiXCR, applied by TCRdb to the multiplex PCR reads, yields one record per CDR3 protein. In the table there are roughly 420,000 distinct CDR3 sequences, around 13% of which are singletons. This clonotype was seen many times. Antigen unknown. These data were also filed under a second study, of T cells in Graves' hyperthyroidism and ophthalmopathy. That publication notes: Thyroid ultrasound and orbital computed tomography, with clinical symptoms and serum thyroxine and TRAb, informed diagnoses.

The chain uses TRBV27 and TRBJ2-7, with D perhaps being TRBD1 or TRBD2 (5 bases each). This clonotype originated in a woman in her 50s with Graves disease. This material consisted of peripheral blood mononuclear cells (PBMCs), taken at new diagnosis, from a patient treated with antithyroid drugs. CDR3 residues: CASSFHSPGAYEAYEQYF. The CDR3, as DNA: TGTGCCAGCAGTTTTCATTCACCCGGGGCTTACGAGGCCTACGAGCAGTACTTC.